This T cell receptor (beta chain) derives from a study of CD8+ T cells in alopecia areata. Treatment here: oral pan-JAK inhibitor, 5-10 mg twice daily. This CDR3 comprises 14 residues. Germline values: CDR1 MNHEY, CDR2 SVGAGI. V lost 7 bases, J lost 7 bases, and 10 bases stayed unmatched. In its sample, this clone was seen a few times. After isolation, RNA underwent reverse transcription to generate cDNA as the sequencing template. Data came from immunoSEQ multiplex PCR; TCRdb stores just in-frame clones and leaves some out. The sample lists about 74,000 clones, about 30% occurring once. V usage is TRBV6-5 and J usage is TRBJ2-5; 9 bases map to TRBD2. This clonotype was obtained from a human donor with alopecia areata. The sample here was CD8+ T cells sorted from blood, taken at week 4, from a patient treated with tofacitinib. CDR3 loop: CASIGGRARGTQYF. Here the CDR3 DNA reads TGTGCCAGCATCGGCGGGAGGGCCCGCGGGACCCAGTACTTC.